Sequencing of this T cell receptor beta chain was carried out in a study of blood T cell repertoires in COVID-19. The overall study: Samples came from the United States, Italy and Spain, spanning acute and convalescent COVID-19. T cells, B-cell-depleted T cells, or PBMCs provided the cDNA or gDNA that served as material.

The CDR3 length is 13 residues. Germline lookup yields CDR1 SGHRS and CDR2 YFSETQ. Trimming took 2 bases from V and 6 from J, leaving 10 bases between them. On this clone itself: This sample also contains other DNA sequences that code for the same CDR3.

Patients of the Seattle cohort, enrolled during active infection, were followed longitudinally. Study processing details: Using reference gene primer amplification, nucleated cell counts were estimated. Profiled with immunoSEQ multiplex PCR; TCRdb holds only in-frame clones, not every one. The D gene and trimming were derived from the DNA, and the V and J assignments and clone size from that table. The table includes 400,000 or so clones, 85% to 90% detected once. The rearrangement links TRBV5-1 to TRBJ2-3; a weak D match, TRBD1 (5 bases). The sequence was collected from a man between 18 and 29 years old with COVID-19, enrolled during active disease. The sample consisted of peripheral blood. CDR3: CASSLVRGDTQYF. In DNA form, the CDR3 reads TGCGCCAGCAGCTTAGTTAGGGGCGATACGCAGTATTTT.